This entry lists 8 T cell receptor beta chains sequenced from one sample in a study of blood T cell repertoires in COVID-19. Data came from immunoSEQ multiplex PCR; TCRdb stores just in-frame clones and leaves some out. The sample holds about 190,000 clones, around 76% seen once. Material: peripheral blood. These receptors all come from a woman aged 55 to 70 with COVID-19, enrolled during active disease.

The table lists this clone with a count of one. The rearrangement uses TRBV3-1 (or the pseudogene TRBV3-2) and TRBJ2-3; weak D call: TRBD2 (6 bases). V lost 4 bases and J lost 4, with 12 bases in between. This CDR3 is built from 14 residues. CDR1 and CDR2 from the germline V gene are LGHDT and YNNKEL (reference sequence). CDR3 region: CASSLLSGADTQYF. The CDR3 nucleotides are TGTGCCAGCAGCCTACTTTCGGGAGCAGATACGCAGTATTTT.

The sample holds many counts of this clone. The J gene is TRBJ2-2, the V gene TRBV5-1; tentative D call: TRBD1 (6 bases). V was clipped by 1 base and J by 3 bases, with 10 bases between them. The CDR3 sequence is 15 residues long. CDR1 is SGHRS, CDR2 YFSETQ, per germline. The DNA of the CDR3 is TGCGCCAGCAGCTTGACACAGGGTCACACCGGGGAGCTGTTTTTT. Its protein product is CASSLTQGHTGELFF.

This clone was found once. This chain links TRBV19 with TRBJ1-6; unclear D gene. Germline V gives CDR1 LNHDA, CDR2 SQIVND (reference sequence). V lost 1 base and J 9 bases, leaving 13 bases between the germline ends. The length of the CDR3 is 15 residues. In DNA, the CDR3 is TGTGCCAGTAGTATAGGAGGTCCGCTGGGTTCACCCCTCCACTTT. It yields the protein CASSIGGPLGSPLHF. Variable domain in full (rest from reference TRBV19 and TRBJ1-6): DGGITQSPKYLFRKEGQNVTLSCEQNLNHDAMYWYRQDPGQGLRLIYYSQIVNDFQKGDIAEGYSVSREKKESFPLTVTSAQKNPTAFYLCASSIGGPLGSPLHFGNGTRLTVT.

The chain carries TRBV29-1 and TRBJ2-1; 11 bases align to TRBD2. V shed 3 bases and J 2 bases; nucleotides not matched to a gene: 9. The CDR3 is 17 residues long. Germline loops: CDR1 SQVTM, CDR2 ANQGSEA. CDR3 in DNA: TGCAGCGTTGATGATAGCGGGAGGGCCGGGACCTACAATGAGCAGTTCTTC. Residues: CSVDDSGRAGTYNEQFF.

This chain joins TRBV5-1 and TRBJ1-1; possible D gene TRBD1, 5 bases. Germline lookup yields CDR1 SGHRS and CDR2 YFSETQ. This CDR3 contains 14 residues. V lost 3 bases and J lost 1, with 10 bases in between. This chain's CDR3 is CASSSPRGNTEAFF. The CDR3 coding sequence is TGCGCCAGCAGCTCCCCTAGGGGGAACACTGAAGCTTTCTTT. Drawing the rest from reference TRBV5-1 and TRBJ1-1, the complete variable domain is KAGVTQTPRYLIKTRGQQVTLSCSPISGHRSVSWYQQTPGQGLQFLFEYFSETQRNKGNFPGRFSGRQFSNSRSEMNVSTLELGDSALYLCASSSPRGNTEAFFGQGTRLTVV.

The chain links TRBV10-1 to TRBJ2-3; 9 bases fit TRBD2. Germline loops: CDR1 WNHNN, CDR2 SYGVQD (reference sequence). The CDR3 is 18 amino acids. After removal of 3 bases from V and 0 bases from J, the junction contained 10 bases not matched to a gene. The CDR3 nucleotides read TGCGCCAGCAGTGATGGCCTAGCGGGGCTCTCTAGCACAGATACGCAGTATTTT. Translated, it gives CASSDGLAGLSSTDTQYF.

The V and J genes are TRBV30 and TRBJ2-7; tentatively, D is TRBD1 (5 bases). Trimming shortened V by 2 bases and J by 4 bases, and 15 bases separated the two germline ends. Per the germline V gene, CDR1 is GTSNPN and CDR2 is SVGIG (reference sequence). CDR3 length: 14 amino acids. The DNA of the CDR3 is TGTGCCTGGAGTAAGGGGTTTTCCCTTTACGAGCAGTACTTC. It specifies CAWSKGFSLYEQYF.

The gene calls are TRBV7-2 and TRBJ2-2, with D unclear. The V gene lost 0 bases and the J gene lost 1 base, with 6 bases spanning the gap. CDR3 size: 15 residues. Germline CDR1 SGHTA, CDR2 FQGNSA. The CDR3 protein is CASSLAPLNTGELFF. The CDR3 nucleotides are TGTGCCAGCAGCTTAGCCCCACTGAACACCGGGGAGCTGTTTTTT. Using reference TRBV7-2 and TRBJ2-2 for the parts outside the CDR3, the full variable domain is GAGVSQSPSNKVTEKGKDVELRCDPISGHTALYWYRQSLGQGLEFLIYFQGNSAPDKSGLPSDRFSAERTGGSVSTLTIQRTQQEDSAVYLCASSLAPLNTGELFFGEGSRLTVL.